The 8 T cell receptor beta chains given below trace back to one sample, sequenced in a study of blood T cell repertoires in COVID-19. Sequencing was performed with immunoSEQ multiplex PCR; in TCRdb, only in-frame clones are kept and a portion is missing. The sample carries 95,000 to 100,000 clones, approximately 81% recorded once. Source material: peripheral blood. The receptors stem from a woman aged 65 to 85 with active or convalescent COVID-19.

The CDR3 protein is CASSKSGMGEQFF. The CDR3 DNA is TGTGCCAGCAGCAAGAGCGGGATGGGTGAGCAGTTCTTC. The chain combines TRBV11-2 with TRBJ2-1; TRBD2 aligns across 7 bases. J was trimmed by 9 bases and V by 5 bases; bases with no gene match: 7. Germline V CDR1 and CDR2: SGHAT, FQNNGV. This CDR3 spans 13 amino acids.

The V call is TRBV12-3 or TRBV12-4, the J call TRBJ2-3; 8 bases match TRBD2. CDR3 length: 13 residues. With 7 bases clipped from V and 5 bases from J, the junction kept 5 bases outside the gene matches. CDR3: CASNGGAIDTQYF. In DNA form, the CDR3 reads TGTGCCAGCAACGGGGGGGCCATAGATACGCAGTATTTT.

V gene TRBV28 combines with J gene TRBJ1-5, with D perhaps TRBD1 (5 bases). The V and J ends lost 2 bases and 0 bases respectively, with 17 bases between them. CDR1 and CDR2 (germline): MDHEN, SYDVKM. The CDR3 is made up of 18 amino acids. The CDR3 nucleotides are TGTGCCAGCAGTTTAAACGAAGGGGCCCGTTATAGCAATCAGCCCCAGCATTTT. It yields the protein CASSLNEGARYSNQPQHF.

The rearrangement joins TRBV28 to TRBJ1-2; 7 bases agree with TRBD1. Germline V CDR1 and CDR2: MDHEN, SYDVKM. After removal of 7 bases from V and 3 bases from J, the junction contained 8 bases not matched to a gene. This CDR3 comprises 14 residues. CDR3 nucleotides: TGTGCCAGCACCGACCGACAGGGCTACTATGGCTACACCTTC. This translates into CASTDRQGYYGYTF.

The chain is built from TRBV7-2 and TRBJ2-7; D is perhaps TRBD2 (5 bases). This CDR3 comprises 13 residues. The germline V gene encodes CDR1 SGHTA and CDR2 FQGNSA. The V end was cut by 5 bases, the J end by 6 bases, with 14 bases between. CDR3 sequence reads: CASSLFEGSEQYF. In DNA, the CDR3 is TGTGCCAGCAGCCTATTCGAGGGTTCCGAGCAGTACTTC.

The chain employs TRBV28 and TRBJ1-5; possibly TRBD1 for D (5 bases). V was trimmed by 2 bases and J by 4 bases, leaving 12 bases between them. Germline V CDR1 and CDR2: MDHEN, SYDVKM. This CDR3 spans 15 amino acids. The DNA for the CDR3 is TGTGCCAGCAGTTTAACTCCAGGGCGGAATCAGCCCCAGCATTTT. Its protein product is CASSLTPGRNQPQHF. The variable domain in full, with the rest retrieved from reference TRBV28 and TRBJ1-5, is DVKVTQSSRYLVKRTGEKVFLECVQDMDHENMFWYRQDPGLGLRLIYFSYDVKMKEKGDIPEGYSVSREKKERFSLILESASTNQTSMYLCASSLTPGRNQPQHFGDGTRLSIL.

V usage is TRBV9 and J usage is TRBJ2-2; the D is unclear. The V gene lost 0 bases and the J gene lost 5 bases, with 5 bases spanning the gap. The CDR3 runs to 13 residues. Germline CDR1 SGDLS, CDR2 YYNGEE. The DNA for the CDR3 is TGTGCCAGCAGCGTAGACTGGACCGGGGAGCTGTTTTTT. Residues: CASSVDWTGELFF.

The chain couples TRBV19 to TRBJ2-1; TRBD2 agrees at 7 bases. This CDR3 is built from 15 residues. V was pared by 6 bases and J by 2 bases, with 7 bases of the junction left unmatched. The germline V gene encodes CDR1 LNHDA and CDR2 SQIVND (reference sequence). For the CDR3, the DNA is TGTGCCAGTAGCCGGACTAGATTTGCCTACAATGAGCAGTTCTTC. Residues: CASSRTRFAYNEQFF.